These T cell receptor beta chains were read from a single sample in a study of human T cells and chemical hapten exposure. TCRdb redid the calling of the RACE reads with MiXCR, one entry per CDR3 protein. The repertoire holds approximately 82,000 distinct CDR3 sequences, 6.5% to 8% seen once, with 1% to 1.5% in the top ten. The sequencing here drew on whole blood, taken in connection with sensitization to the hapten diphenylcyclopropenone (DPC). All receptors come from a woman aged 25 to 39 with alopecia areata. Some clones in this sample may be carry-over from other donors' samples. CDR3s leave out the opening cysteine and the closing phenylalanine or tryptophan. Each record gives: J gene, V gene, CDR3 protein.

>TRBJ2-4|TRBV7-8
ASSLGGIKNIQY
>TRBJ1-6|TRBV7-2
ASSSRETGVNSPLH
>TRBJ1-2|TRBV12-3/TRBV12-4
ASSLGKGSNT
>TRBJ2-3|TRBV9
ASSPGQTVTDTQY
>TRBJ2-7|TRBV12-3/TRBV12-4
ASSLVGHEQY
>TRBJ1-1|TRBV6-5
ASSLNRANTEAF
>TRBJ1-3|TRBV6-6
ASSLYSGNTIY
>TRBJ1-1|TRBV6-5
ASSYKGAMTEAF
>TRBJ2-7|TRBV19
ASSAGGASYEQY
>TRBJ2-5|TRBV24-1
ATSDPGTSGGMRETQY
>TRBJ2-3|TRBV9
ASSVDITDTQY
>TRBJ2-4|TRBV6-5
ASGRDNQNIQY
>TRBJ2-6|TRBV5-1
ASSIPSVGHYHSGANVLT
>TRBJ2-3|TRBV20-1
SARGYGGAGTDTQY
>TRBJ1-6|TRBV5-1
ASSFAPVGGNSPLH
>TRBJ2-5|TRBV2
ASSLIQETQY
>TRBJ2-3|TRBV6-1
ASSPEVQDTQY
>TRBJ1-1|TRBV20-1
SARTGTLNTEAF
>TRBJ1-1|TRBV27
ASSLSALNPEAF
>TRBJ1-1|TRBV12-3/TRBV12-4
ASSLRPNTEAF
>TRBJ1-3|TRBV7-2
ASGTGPGNTIY
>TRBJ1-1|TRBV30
AWSTGTGNTEAF
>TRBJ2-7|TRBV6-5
ASSYSWGTEQY
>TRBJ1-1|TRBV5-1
ASSLSEGRQAF
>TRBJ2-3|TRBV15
ATSRDIGGGARDTQY
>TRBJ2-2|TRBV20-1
SARILGGGQNTGELF
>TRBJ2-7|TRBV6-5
ASSDGTATYEQY
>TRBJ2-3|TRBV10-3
AIQGIGGDTQY
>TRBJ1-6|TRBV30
AWRSGGRAPLH
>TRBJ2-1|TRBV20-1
SARGTSGGHDEQF